Listed below are T cell receptor beta chains from one sample, sequenced in a study of spatial heterogeneity in lung cancer. One entry per CDR3 protein results from TCRdb running MiXCR on the 5' RACE reads. The data hold about 110,000 distinct CDR3 sequences, with roughly 10% observed a single time. The sample was PBMCs, taken at follow-up. These receptors came from a female donor with early-stage non-small cell lung cancer. The CDR3 runs from the conserved cysteine through the conserved F or W. The order of the fields is V gene, D gene, clone size, J gene, CDR3 length, CDR3 protein, CDR3 DNA. D genes are given only for firm matches. Clone sizes are given selectively: once, few, many, or a class where the clone is expanded.

V: TRBV18; D: TRBD2; size: many; J: TRBJ2-5; length: 15; CDR3: CASSPRSGFQETQYF; DNA: TGTGCCAGCTCACCACGTAGCGGGTTCCAAGAGACCCAGTACTTC
V: TRBV9; D: .; size: few; J: TRBJ1-2; length: 15; CDR3: CASSVVEGPNYGYTF; DNA: TGTGCCAGCAGCGTAGTCGAGGGGCCAAACTATGGCTACACCTTC
V: TRBV5-1; D: .; size: .; J: TRBJ2-7; length: 14; CDR3: CASSLEGRDYEQYF; DNA: TGCGCCAGCAGCTTGGAGGGGCGCGACTACGAGCAGTACTTC
V: TRBV14; D: .; size: few; J: TRBJ1-1; length: 18; CDR3: CASSQRFGRELKNTEAFF; DNA: TGTGCCAGCAGCCAACGTTTCGGCAGGGAACTAAAGAACACTGAAGCTTTCTTT
V: TRBV5-1; D: TRBD1; size: few; J: TRBJ2-1; length: 14; CDR3: CASSRDRGHNEQFF; DNA: TGCGCCAGCAGCCGCGACAGGGGACACAATGAGCAGTTCTTC
V: TRBV7-4; D: TRBD2; size: .; J: TRBJ2-1; length: 18; CDR3: CASSLRSSSGSQNNEQFF; DNA: TGTGCCAGCAGCTTAAGGTCTTCTAGCGGGAGTCAGAACAATGAGCAGTTCTTC
V: TRBV29-1; D: TRBD1; size: few; J: TRBJ1-1; length: 13; CDR3: CSERDSMNTEAFF; DNA: TGCAGCGAACGGGACAGCATGAACACTGAAGCTTTCTTT
V: TRBV5-1; D: TRBD1; size: .; J: TRBJ1-2; length: 14; CDR3: CASSRQGTTDGYTF; DNA: TGCGCCAGCAGCCGACAGGGAACTACGGATGGCTACACCTTC
V: TRBV5-1; D: .; size: many; J: TRBJ2-3; length: 14; CDR3: CASSLQGKADTQYF; DNA: TGCGCCAGCAGCTTGCAGGGGAAGGCAGATACGCAGTATTTT
V: TRBV20-1; D: .; size: few; J: TRBJ1-5; length: 14; CDR3: CSAFDRSVNQPQHF; DNA: TGCAGTGCTTTCGACAGATCCGTTAATCAGCCCCAGCATTTT
V: TRBV9; D: TRBD2; size: few; J: TRBJ2-5; length: 14; CDR3: CASSPGSGRETQYF; DNA: TGTGCCAGCAGCCCCGGGAGCGGGAGAGAGACCCAGTACTTC
V: TRBV18; D: TRBD2; size: few; J: TRBJ2-7; length: 15; CDR3: CASSPGAGDGYEQYF; DNA: TGTGCCAGCTCACCCGGGGCGGGGGATGGTTACGAGCAGTACTTC
V: TRBV30; D: .; size: .; J: TRBJ1-6; length: 13; CDR3: CAWSTGNNSPLHF; DNA: TGTGCCTGGAGTACTGGGAATAATTCACCCCTCCACTTT
V: TRBV7-3; D: .; size: few; J: TRBJ1-1; length: 13; CDR3: CASSLNLATEAFF; DNA: TGTGCCAGCAGCTTAAATTTGGCCACTGAAGCTTTCTTT
V: TRBV20-1; D: .; size: few; J: TRBJ2-6; length: 15; CDR3: CSARLPNSGANVLTF; DNA: TGCAGTGCTAGGCTGCCTAACTCTGGGGCCAACGTCCTGACTTTC
V: TRBV29-1; D: .; size: .; J: TRBJ2-3; length: 10; CDR3: CSVWVDTQYF; DNA: TGCAGCGTCTGGGTGGATACGCAGTATTTT
V: TRBV9; D: .; size: .; J: TRBJ2-2; length: 17; CDR3: CASSVRADSPEAGELFF; DNA: TGTGCCAGCAGCGTGCGCGCTGACAGTCCTGAAGCCGGGGAGCTGTTTTTT
V: TRBV20-1; D: .; size: .; J: TRBJ1-2; length: 15; CDR3: CSARVTETLGYGYTF; DNA: TGCAGTGCTAGAGTAACAGAGACTTTAGGATATGGCTACACCTTC
V: TRBV20-1; D: TRBD2; size: many; J: TRBJ2-3; length: 18; CDR3: CSARGRLAGGDHTDTQYF; DNA: TGCAGTGCTAGGGGGCGGCTAGCGGGAGGAGATCACACAGATACGCAGTATTTT
V: TRBV9; D: TRBD2; size: few; J: TRBJ2-1; length: 16; CDR3: CASSVGLSGVYNEQFF; DNA: TGTGCCAGCAGCGTAGGGTTAAGCGGGGTTTACAATGAGCAGTTCTTC
V: TRBV20-1; D: .; size: .; J: TRBJ1-4; length: 12; CDR3: CSARDPASGLFF; DNA: TGCAGTGCTAGAGATCCTGCCTCCGGGCTGTTTTTT
V: TRBV4-2; D: .; size: .; J: TRBJ2-1; length: 13; CDR3: CASSQDQLGHVFF; DNA: TGTGCCAGCAGCCAAGATCAACTCGGGCACGTGTTCTTC
V: TRBV12-3/TRBV12-4; D: .; size: few; J: TRBJ1-3; length: 13; CDR3: CAGGISSGNTIYF; DNA: TGTGCCGGGGGGATAAGCTCTGGAAACACCATATATTTT
V: TRBV4-3; D: TRBD2; size: .; J: TRBJ2-1; length: 17; CDR3: CASSQDLWTSGSDEQFF; DNA: TGCGCCAGCAGCCAGGACCTTTGGACTAGCGGGAGTGATGAGCAGTTCTTC
V: TRBV5-1; D: .; size: .; J: TRBJ2-5; length: 12; CDR3: CASSLREETQYF; DNA: TGCGCCAGCAGCTTGAGGGAAGAGACCCAGTACTTC
V: TRBV28; D: .; size: .; J: TRBJ1-5; length: 13; CDR3: CASTVYSNQPQHF; DNA: TGTGCCAGCACAGTCTATAGCAATCAGCCCCAGCATTTT
V: TRBV7-9; D: .; size: .; J: TRBJ1-4; length: 15; CDR3: CASSLAGVHNEKLFF; DNA: TGTGCCAGCAGCTTAGCCGGGGTCCATAATGAAAAACTGTTTTTT
V: TRBV3-1; D: .; size: few; J: TRBJ2-2; length: 15; CDR3: CASSQPRGNTGELFF; DNA: TGTGCCAGCAGCCAACCTAGGGGTAACACCGGGGAGCTGTTTTTT
V: TRBV20-1; D: TRBD2; size: .; J: TRBJ2-5; length: 13; CDR3: CSARGAGVETQYF; DNA: TGCAGTGCTAGAGGAGCGGGAGTAGAGACCCAGTACTTC
V: TRBV9; D: TRBD2; size: many; J: TRBJ2-7; length: 15; CDR3: CASSVEPSGVYQQYF; DNA: TGTGCCAGCAGCGTAGAGCCTAGCGGGGTGTATCAGCAGTACTTC
V: TRBV4-1; D: TRBD1; size: .; J: TRBJ1-4; length: 16; CDR3: CASSQGTGGRNEKLFF; DNA: TGCGCCAGCAGCCAAGGCACAGGGGGCCGTAATGAAAAACTGTTTTTT
V: TRBV15; D: .; size: few; J: TRBJ2-5; length: 13; CDR3: CATSRKFQETQYF; DNA: TGTGCCACCAGCAGAAAATTCCAAGAGACCCAGTACTTC
V: TRBV6-1; D: TRBD1; size: few; J: TRBJ2-7; length: 16; CDR3: CASSEAGTGGTYEQYF; DNA: TGTGCCAGCAGTGAAGCCGGGACAGGGGGAACCTACGAGCAGTACTTC
V: TRBV7-9; D: .; size: few; J: TRBJ2-1; length: 15; CDR3: CASSPIQGSGYEQFF; DNA: TGTGCCAGCAGCCCGATACAGGGATCAGGCTATGAGCAGTTCTTC
V: TRBV28; D: .; size: few; J: TRBJ2-1; length: 20; CDR3: CASSWTNRADLSKSYNEQFF; DNA: TGTGCCAGCAGTTGGACCAACCGAGCGGACCTCTCGAAAAGCTACAATGAGCAGTTCTTC
V: TRBV20-1; D: .; size: many; J: TRBJ1-2; length: 13; CDR3: CSAPQQGNYGYTF; DNA: TGCAGTGCGCCACAACAGGGTAACTATGGCTACACCTTC
V: TRBV9; D: .; size: .; J: TRBJ2-1; length: 15; CDR3: CASSDSVTPYNEQFF; DNA: TGTGCCAGCAGCGATAGCGTAACGCCCTACAATGAGCAGTTCTTC
V: TRBV5-1; D: TRBD2; size: few; J: TRBJ2-3; length: 17; CDR3: CASSLYRSGSVQDTQYF; DNA: TGCGCCAGCAGCTTGTATCGGAGCGGGAGTGTACAAGATACGCAGTATTTT
V: TRBV29-1; D: .; size: few; J: TRBJ1-3; length: 14; CDR3: CSAGFSGTGNTIYF; DNA: TGCAGCGCTGGTTTCTCTGGAACTGGAAACACCATATATTTT
V: TRBV12-3/TRBV12-4; D: .; size: .; J: TRBJ2-1; length: 12; CDR3: CASSPPDTEQFF; DNA: TGTGCCAGCAGCCCGCCCGACACTGAGCAGTTCTTC
V: TRBV19; D: .; size: few; J: TRBJ2-3; length: 13; CDR3: CASSQGKLDTQYF; DNA: TGTGCCAGTAGCCAGGGAAAATTAGATACGCAGTATTTT
V: TRBV18; D: TRBD2; size: few; J: TRBJ2-1; length: 20; CDR3: CASSPPLGSGLAESYNEQFF; DNA: TGTGCCAGCTCACCACCGTTAGGGTCCGGACTAGCGGAATCCTACAATGAGCAGTTCTTC
V: TRBV6-2/TRBV6-3; D: .; size: few; J: TRBJ1-2; length: 11; CDR3: CASSYSTHREF; DNA: TGTGCCAGCAGTTACTCGACTCACAGGGAATTC
V: TRBV3-1; D: .; size: .; J: TRBJ1-2; length: 12; CDR3: CASSQQTYGYTF; DNA: TGTGCCAGCAGCCAGCAGACTTACGGCTACACCTTC
V: TRBV30; D: .; size: many; J: TRBJ2-3; length: 8; CDR3: CAVNTQYF; DNA: TGTGCCGTCAATACGCAGTATTTT
V: TRBV12-3/TRBV12-4; D: TRBD2; size: .; J: TRBJ2-1; length: 16; CDR3: CASSPEIAGGNNEQFF; DNA: TGTGCCAGCAGTCCCGAAATTGCGGGAGGTAACAATGAGCAGTTCTTC
V: TRBV7-3; D: TRBD2; size: .; J: TRBJ2-3; length: 16; CDR3: CASSFTLAGLADTQYF; DNA: TGTGCCAGCAGCTTCACTCTAGCGGGATTAGCAGATACGCAGTATTTT
V: TRBV20-1; D: TRBD2; size: few; J: TRBJ2-7; length: 16; CDR3: CSASGELAGDTVQQYF; DNA: TGCAGTGCTAGCGGGGAGCTAGCGGGAGACACAGTGCAGCAGTACTTC